The 2 T cell receptor beta chains reported below all come from one sample, sequenced in a study of shared clonotypes between healthy human individuals (TCRdb year 2020). The library came from the immunoSEQ multiplex PCR assay. TCRdb obtained this table from immuneACCESS and retained in-frame rearrangements with V and J assigned. These tables miss some clones; where compared with another copy, unresolved V genes account for less than half of the shortfall, and the remainder is unexplained. The table for this sample lists roughly 520,000 clones; around 96% of them were counted only once. The ten largest clones add up to about 0.067% of the sample. Sequenced: naive CD4+ T cells sorted from blood. In the paper's terms, the cell subset or site label means: CD45RA+ positively selected. These receptors were collected from a woman younger than 45 in good health.

This CDR3 reads CASSLRPGTSYEQYF. DNA of the CDR3: TGTGCCAGCAGCTTGAGGCCAGGAACCTCCTACGAGCAGTACTTC. The V call is TRBV5-6, the J call TRBJ2-7; no reliable D call. Germline values: CDR1 SGHDT, CDR2 YYEEEE. With 1 base removed from V and 0 bases from J, the gap between germline ends came to 11 bases. The CDR3 length is 15 residues.

The rearrangement joins TRBV14 to TRBJ2-7; D unresolved. Germline CDR1 and CDR2: SGHDN and FVKESK. Trimming stripped 4 bases from V and 2 bases from J, with 6 bases between. CDR3 length equals 12 residues. The CDR3 nucleotides are TGTGCCAGCAGCCTGGACCCCTACGAGCAGTACTTC. It specifies CASSLDPYEQYF.